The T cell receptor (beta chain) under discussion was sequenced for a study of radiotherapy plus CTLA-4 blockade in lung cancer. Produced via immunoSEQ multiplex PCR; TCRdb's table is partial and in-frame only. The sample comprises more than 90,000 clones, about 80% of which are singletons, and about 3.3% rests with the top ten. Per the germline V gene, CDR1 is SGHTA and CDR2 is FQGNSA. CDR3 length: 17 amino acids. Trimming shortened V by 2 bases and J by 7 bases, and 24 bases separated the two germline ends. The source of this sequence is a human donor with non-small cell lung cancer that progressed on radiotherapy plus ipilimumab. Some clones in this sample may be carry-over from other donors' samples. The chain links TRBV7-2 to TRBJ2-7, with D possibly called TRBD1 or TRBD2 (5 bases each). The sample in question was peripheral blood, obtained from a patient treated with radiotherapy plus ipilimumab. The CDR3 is CASSLLRVRGPLGEQYF. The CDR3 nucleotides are TGTGCCAGCAGCTTACTCCGAGTCCGGGGCCCACTGGGAGAGCAGTACTTC. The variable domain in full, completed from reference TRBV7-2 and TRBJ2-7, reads GAGVSQSPSNKVTEKGKDVELRCDPISGHTALYWYRQSLGQGLEFLIYFQGNSAPDKSGLPSDRFSAERTGGSVSTLTIQRTQQEDSAVYLCASSLLRVRGPLGEQYFGPGTRLTVT.